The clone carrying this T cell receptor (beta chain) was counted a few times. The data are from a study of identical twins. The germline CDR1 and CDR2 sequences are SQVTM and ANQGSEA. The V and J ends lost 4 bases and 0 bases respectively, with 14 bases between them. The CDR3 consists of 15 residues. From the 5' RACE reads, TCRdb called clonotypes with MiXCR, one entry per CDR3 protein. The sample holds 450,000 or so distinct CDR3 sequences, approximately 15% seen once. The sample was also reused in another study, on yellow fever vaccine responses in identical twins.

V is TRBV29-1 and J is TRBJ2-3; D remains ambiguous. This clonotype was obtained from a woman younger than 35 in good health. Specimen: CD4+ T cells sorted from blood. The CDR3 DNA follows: TGCAGCGTTGCTAGAAGCGATAGCAGCACAGATACGCAGTATTTT. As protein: CSVARSDSSTDTQYF.